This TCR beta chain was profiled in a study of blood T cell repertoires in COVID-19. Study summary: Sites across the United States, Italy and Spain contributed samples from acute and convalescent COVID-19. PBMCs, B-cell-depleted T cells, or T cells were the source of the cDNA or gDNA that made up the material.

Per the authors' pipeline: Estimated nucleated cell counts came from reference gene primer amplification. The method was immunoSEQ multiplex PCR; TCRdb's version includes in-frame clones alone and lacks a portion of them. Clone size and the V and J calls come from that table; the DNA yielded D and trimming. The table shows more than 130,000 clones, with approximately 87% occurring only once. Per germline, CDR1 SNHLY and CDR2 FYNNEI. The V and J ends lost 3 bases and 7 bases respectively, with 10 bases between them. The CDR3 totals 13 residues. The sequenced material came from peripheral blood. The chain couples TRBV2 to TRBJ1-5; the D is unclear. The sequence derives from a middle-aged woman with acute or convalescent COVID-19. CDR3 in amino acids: CASSDEGEQPQHF. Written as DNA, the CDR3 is TGTGCCAGCAGTGACGAGGGAGAGCAGCCCCAGCATTTT.